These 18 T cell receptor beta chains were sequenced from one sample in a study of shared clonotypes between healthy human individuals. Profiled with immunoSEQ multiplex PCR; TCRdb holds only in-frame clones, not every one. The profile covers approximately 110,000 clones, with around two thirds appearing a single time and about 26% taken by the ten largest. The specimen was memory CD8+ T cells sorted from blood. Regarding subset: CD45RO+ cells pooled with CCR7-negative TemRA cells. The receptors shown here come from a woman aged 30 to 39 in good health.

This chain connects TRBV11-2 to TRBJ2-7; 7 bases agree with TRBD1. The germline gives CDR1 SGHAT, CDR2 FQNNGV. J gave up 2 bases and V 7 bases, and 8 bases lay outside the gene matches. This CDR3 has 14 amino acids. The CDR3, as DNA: TGTGCCAGCACCCATGTCGACAGGGCCTACGAGCAGTACTTC. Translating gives CASTHVDRAYEQYF. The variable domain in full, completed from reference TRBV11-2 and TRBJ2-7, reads EAGVAQSPRYKIIEKRQSVAFWCNPISGHATLYWYQQILGQGPKLLIQFQNNGVVDDSQLPKDRFSAERLKGVDSTLKIQPAKLEDSAVYLCASTHVDRAYEQYFGPGTRLTVT.

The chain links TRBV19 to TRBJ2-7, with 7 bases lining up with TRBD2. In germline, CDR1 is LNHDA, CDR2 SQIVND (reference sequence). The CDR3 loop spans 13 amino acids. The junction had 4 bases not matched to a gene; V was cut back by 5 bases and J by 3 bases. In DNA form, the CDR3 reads TGTGCCAGTAGTCCCGGACTAGGCTACGAGCAGTACTTC. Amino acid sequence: CASSPGLGYEQYF.

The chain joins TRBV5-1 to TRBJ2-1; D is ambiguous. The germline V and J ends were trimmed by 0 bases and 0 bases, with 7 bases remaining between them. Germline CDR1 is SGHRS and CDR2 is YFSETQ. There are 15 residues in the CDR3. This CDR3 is CASSLAGSSYNEQFF. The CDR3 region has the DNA TGCGCCAGCAGCTTGGCGGGCAGCTCCTACAATGAGCAGTTCTTC.

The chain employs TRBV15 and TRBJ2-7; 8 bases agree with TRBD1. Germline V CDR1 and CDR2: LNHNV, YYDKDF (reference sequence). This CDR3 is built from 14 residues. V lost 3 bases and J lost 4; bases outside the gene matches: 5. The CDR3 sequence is CATSSDRGSYEQYF. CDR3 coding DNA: TGTGCCACCAGCAGCGACAGGGGTTCTTACGAGCAGTACTTC.

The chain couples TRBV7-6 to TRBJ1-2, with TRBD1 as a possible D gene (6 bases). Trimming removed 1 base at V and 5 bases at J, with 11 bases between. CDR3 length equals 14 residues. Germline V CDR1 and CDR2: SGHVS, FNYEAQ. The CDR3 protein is CASSLGTGHYGYTF. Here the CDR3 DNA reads TGTGCCAGCAGCTTAGGTACAGGGCATTATGGCTACACCTTC. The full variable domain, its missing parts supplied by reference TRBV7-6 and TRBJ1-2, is GAGVSQSPRYKVTKRGQDVALRCDPISGHVSLYWYRQALGQGPEFLTYFNYEAQQDKSGLPNDRFSAERPEGSISTLTIQRTEQRDSAMYRCASSLGTGHYGYTFGSGTRLTVV.

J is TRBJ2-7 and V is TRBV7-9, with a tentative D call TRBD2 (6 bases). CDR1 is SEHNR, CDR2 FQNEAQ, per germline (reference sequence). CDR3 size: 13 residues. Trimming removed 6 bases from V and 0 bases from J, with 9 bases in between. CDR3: CASRGRDSYEQYF. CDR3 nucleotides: TGTGCCAGCAGGGGGCGGGACTCCTACGAGCAGTACTTC.

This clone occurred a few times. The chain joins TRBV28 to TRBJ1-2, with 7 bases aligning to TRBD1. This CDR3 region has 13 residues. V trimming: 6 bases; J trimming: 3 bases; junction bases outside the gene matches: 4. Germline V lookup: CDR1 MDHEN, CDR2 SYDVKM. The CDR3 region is CASRSGGDYGYTF. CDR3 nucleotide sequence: TGTGCCAGCAGGTCAGGGGGAGACTATGGCTACACCTTC.

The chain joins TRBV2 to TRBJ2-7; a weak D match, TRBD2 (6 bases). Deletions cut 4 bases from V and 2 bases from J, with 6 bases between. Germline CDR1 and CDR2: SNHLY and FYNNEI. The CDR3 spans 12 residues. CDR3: CASSGLAYEQYF. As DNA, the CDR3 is TGTGCCAGCAGTGGACTAGCCTACGAGCAGTACTTC.

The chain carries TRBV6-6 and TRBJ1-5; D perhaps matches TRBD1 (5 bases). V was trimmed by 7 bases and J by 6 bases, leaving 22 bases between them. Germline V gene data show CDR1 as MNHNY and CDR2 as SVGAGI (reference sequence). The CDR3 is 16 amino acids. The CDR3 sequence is CASMDTKIGSSQPQHF. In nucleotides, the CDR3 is TGTGCCAGCATGGACACGAAGATCGGTAGTAGTCAGCCCCAGCATTTT.

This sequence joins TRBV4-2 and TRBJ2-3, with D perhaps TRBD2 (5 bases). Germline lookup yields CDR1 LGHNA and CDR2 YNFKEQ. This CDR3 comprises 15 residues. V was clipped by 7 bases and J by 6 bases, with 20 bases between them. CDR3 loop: CASTEEVSGPDTQYF. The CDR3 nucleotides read TGTGCCAGCACCGAAGAGGTCAGCGGTCCCGATACGCAGTATTTT.

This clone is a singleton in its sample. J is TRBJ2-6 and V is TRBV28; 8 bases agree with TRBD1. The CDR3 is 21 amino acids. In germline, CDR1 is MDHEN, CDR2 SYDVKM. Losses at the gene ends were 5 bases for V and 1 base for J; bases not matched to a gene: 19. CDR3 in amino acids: CASSTYWPDGQGRSGANVLTF. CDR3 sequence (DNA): TGTGCCAGCAGTACTTACTGGCCGGACGGACAGGGCCGATCTGGGGCCAACGTCCTGACTTTC.

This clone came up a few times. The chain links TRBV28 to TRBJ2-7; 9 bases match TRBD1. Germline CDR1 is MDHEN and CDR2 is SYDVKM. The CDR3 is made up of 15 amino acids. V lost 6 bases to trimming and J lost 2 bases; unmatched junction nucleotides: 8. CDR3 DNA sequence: TGTGCCAGCAGCACTTGGACAGGGGACCCCTACGAGCAGTACTTC. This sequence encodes CASSTWTGDPYEQYF.

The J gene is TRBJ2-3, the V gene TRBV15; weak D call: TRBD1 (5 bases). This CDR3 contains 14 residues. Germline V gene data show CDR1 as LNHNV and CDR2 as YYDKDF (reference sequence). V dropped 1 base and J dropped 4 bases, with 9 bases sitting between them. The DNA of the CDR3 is TGTGCCACCAGCAGAGGATCCAGGGCAGATACGCAGTATTTT. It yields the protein CATSRGSRADTQYF.

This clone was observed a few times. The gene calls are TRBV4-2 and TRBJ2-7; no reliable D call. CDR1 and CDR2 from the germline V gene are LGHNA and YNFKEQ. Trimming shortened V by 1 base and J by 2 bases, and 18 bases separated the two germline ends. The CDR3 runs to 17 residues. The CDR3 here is CASSQVGVTGGAYEQYF. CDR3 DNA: TGTGCCAGCAGCCAAGTCGGTGTCACTGGCGGAGCCTACGAGCAGTACTTC.

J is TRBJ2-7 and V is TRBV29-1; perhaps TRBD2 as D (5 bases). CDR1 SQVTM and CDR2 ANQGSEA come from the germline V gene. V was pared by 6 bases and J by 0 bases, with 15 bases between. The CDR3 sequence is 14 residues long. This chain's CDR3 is CSVVDSRISYEQYF. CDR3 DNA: TGCAGCGTGGTGGACTCTCGGATCTCCTACGAGCAGTACTTC.

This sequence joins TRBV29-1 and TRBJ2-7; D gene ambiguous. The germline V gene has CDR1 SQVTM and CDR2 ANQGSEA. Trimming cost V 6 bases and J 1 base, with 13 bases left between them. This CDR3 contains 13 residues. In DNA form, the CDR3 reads TGCAGCGTCTGGCTGCTGGGTTCCTACGAGCAGTACTTC. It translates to CSVWLLGSYEQYF.

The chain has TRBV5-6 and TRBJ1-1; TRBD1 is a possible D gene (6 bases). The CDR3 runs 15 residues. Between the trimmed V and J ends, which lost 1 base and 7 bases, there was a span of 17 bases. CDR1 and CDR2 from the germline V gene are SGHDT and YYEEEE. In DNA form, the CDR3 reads TGTGCCAGCAGCTTGTACTCCGGACAGAAGAATGAAGCTTTCTTT. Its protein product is CASSLYSGQKNEAFF.

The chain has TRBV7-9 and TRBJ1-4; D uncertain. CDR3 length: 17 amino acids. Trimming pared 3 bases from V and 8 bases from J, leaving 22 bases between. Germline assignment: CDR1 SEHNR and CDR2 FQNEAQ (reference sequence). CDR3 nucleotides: TGTGCCAGCAGCTTTGAGACTATGGTAATCGAGGAAGAAAAACTGTTTTTT. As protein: CASSFETMVIEEEKLFF.